This is a list of T cell receptor beta chains from one sample in a study of OX40 agonist ivuxolimab in advanced cancers. Sequencing used immunoSEQ multiplex PCR; TCRdb keeps in-frame clones, though not all of them. The profile shows tens of thousands of clones, roughly 90% of them singletons. This specimen consisted of CD4+ or CD8+ T cells sorted from blood, obtained in a trial of the OX40 agonist ivuxolimab. These receptor sequences come from an adult with an advanced solid tumor such as melanoma, head and neck, liver or kidney cancer. CDR3s include the opening cysteine and the closing phenylalanine or tryptophan. The D gene is left open where the match is weak. Size values are once, few and many counts, or a class for expanded clones, and some rows have none.

>-|TRBV7-2|TRBD2|TRBJ2-1
TGTGCCAGCAGCTTACGGACTAGCGGGAGGAATGAGCAGTTCTTC
CASSLRTSGRNEQFF
>-|TRBV4-2|-|TRBJ2-3
TGTGCCAGCAGCCAAGTCGAGGGGGGGCGGGTGGATACGCAGTATTTT
CASSQVEGGRVDTQYF
>-|TRBV7-8|-|TRBJ2-7
TGTGCCAGCAGCTTAGGCAGGGCCCACGAGCAGTACTTC
CASSLGRAHEQYF
>-|TRBV5-1|-|TRBJ1-1
TGCGCCAGCAGCGTGGGGGCCCAAGCCCTGAACACTGAAGCTTTCTTT
CASSVGAQALNTEAFF
>-|TRBV7-2|-|TRBJ1-3
TGTGCCAGCAGCTTTGGAAACACCATATATTTT
CASSFGNTIYF
>-|TRBV19|-|TRBJ2-5
TGTGCCAGTAGTATAGGTCCAGGGAGGGAGACCCAGTACTTC
CASSIGPGRETQYF
>-|TRBV6-5|TRBD1|TRBJ1-2
TGTGCCAGCAGTTACATTAGGGACAGAGTCGGCTACACCTTC
CASSYIRDRVGYTF
>-|TRBV19|TRBD2|TRBJ2-7
TGTGCCAGTAGAGAGACTGGACTAGCCTACGAGCAGTACTTC
CASRETGLAYEQYF
>-|TRBV5-8|TRBD1|TRBJ2-7
TGTGCCAGCAGCGTCCGGGACAGAGCTTACTACGAGCAGTACTTC
CASSVRDRAYYEQYF
>-|TRBV27|-|TRBJ1-2
TGTGCCAGCAGTTTAACTATGAGGGCTAACTATGGCTACACCTTC
CASSLTMRANYGYTF
>-|TRBV19|TRBD1|TRBJ2-1
TGTGCCAGCTTGGACAGGGTCGTCGGTGAGCAGTTCTTC
CASLDRVVGEQFF
>-|TRBV5-6|-|TRBJ1-2
TGTGCCAGCAGGGAGCATATCGCCGGGTTTAGCGATGGCTACACCTTC
CASREHIAGFSDGYTF
>-|TRBV19|-|TRBJ2-2
TGTGCCAGTAGTATCTCTGACACCGGGGAGCTGTTTTTT
CASSISDTGELFF
>-|TRBV7-2|-|TRBJ2-5
TGTGCCAGCAGCTTAGTTCTCCAAGAGACCCAGTACTTC
CASSLVLQETQYF
>-|TRBV2|TRBD2|TRBJ2-7
TGTGCCAGCAGTGCGTTAGCGGGAGGGGGCCACGAGCAGTACTTC
CASSALAGGGHEQYF
>-|TRBV4-3|-|TRBJ2-1
TGCGCCAGCAGCCAAGAGGGGGGTTTGGGTGAGCAGTTCTTC
CASSQEGGLGEQFF
>-|TRBV27|-|TRBJ2-7
TGTGCCAGCAGTCTTCTACATAGGGGGGAGCAGTACTTC
CASSLLHRGEQYF
>-|TRBV11-3|TRBD1|TRBJ2-6
TGTGCCAGCAGCCGAGGGTCCGGGGACAGCTCTGGGGCCAACGTCCTGACTTTC
CASSRGSGDSSGANVLTF
>once|TRBV11-2|-|TRBJ2-7
TGTGCCAGCAGCTTAGTAGGGAGGTCCGAGCAGTACTTC
CASSLVGRSEQYF
>-|TRBV29-1|-|TRBJ2-3
TGCAGCGTTGGGGTGGTTGGCGATACGCAGTATTTT
CSVGVVGDTQYF
>-|TRBV5-6|-|TRBJ2-1
TGTGCCAGCAGCACGGGCTATAGCCCCGGATGGGATGAGCAGTTCTTC
CASSTGYSPGWDEQFF
>-|TRBV28|TRBD1|TRBJ1-3
TGTGCCAGCAGTTCCCCTGGACAGGCGGATGGAAACACCATATATTTT
CASSSPGQADGNTIYF
>-|TRBV7-2|TRBD2|TRBJ2-2
TGTGCCAGCTCCCGGGACTATAACACCGGGGAGCTGTTTTTT
CASSRDYNTGELFF
>-|TRBV28|TRBD1|TRBJ1-1
TGTGCCAGCGGGGGACAGGGCACTGAAGCTTTCTTT
CASGGQGTEAFF
>-|TRBV5-1|TRBD1|TRBJ2-7
TGCGCCAGCAGCTGGGGTGGGACAGACACCCAGGAGCAGTACTTC
CASSWGGTDTQEQYF
>once|TRBV29-1|TRBD1|TRBJ1-1
TGCAGCGTTGAAGGACAGGGAATGAACACTGAAGCTTTCTTT
CSVEGQGMNTEAFF
>-|TRBV28|TRBD1|TRBJ1-5
TGTGCCAGCAGCAAAACAGGGGGCGGCAATCAGCCCCAGCATTTT
CASSKTGGGNQPQHF
>-|TRBV18|-|TRBJ2-1
TGTGCCAGCTCACCGCCGGGACACCCCAATGAGCAGTTCTTC
CASSPPGHPNEQFF
>-|TRBV4-1|-|TRBJ1-2
TGCGCCAGTTTTGGTTCTGACTATGGCTACACCTTC
CASFGSDYGYTF
>-|TRBV5-1|-|TRBJ2-7
TGCGCCAGCAGCTTGGAACAGGGAAGCGACGAGCAGTACTTC
CASSLEQGSDEQYF
>-|TRBV14|TRBD2|TRBJ2-2
TGTGCCAGCAGCTTTCTAGCGGGCACCGGGGAGCTGTTTTTT
CASSFLAGTGELFF
>-|TRBV14|-|TRBJ2-1
TGTGCCAGCAGCCAAGATCTTGCGGGGCCCCAGTTCTTC
CASSQDLAGPQFF
>-|TRBV20-1|-|TRBJ2-3
TGCAGTGCTGACCTGGGAGATACGCAGTATTTT
CSADLGDTQYF
>-|TRBV19|-|TRBJ1-5
TGTGCCAGTAGTATAGTAAAGGGCGCACAGCCCCAGCATTTT
CASSIVKGAQPQHF
>-|TRBV5-1|-|TRBJ1-4
TGCGCCAGCAGGGTCCCCCAGGGGTCTAATGAAAAACTGTTTTTT
CASRVPQGSNEKLFF
>-|TRBV14|TRBD1|TRBJ1-4
TGTGCCAGCAGCCCGGACAGGGGAGGAAAACTGTTTTTT
CASSPDRGGKLFF
>-|TRBV6-1|TRBD2|TRBJ2-7
TGTGCCAGCAGACTTCTAGCGGCCTCCTACGAGCAGTACTTC
CASRLLAASYEQYF
>-|TRBV19|TRBD1|TRBJ1-2
TGTGCCAGTAGTCGGACAGGGGGCGTAGATGGCTACACCTTC
CASSRTGGVDGYTF
>-|TRBV7-2|TRBD1|TRBJ1-2
TGTGCCAGCAGTCCAGGGGGCGGTGATGTAGATGGCTACACCTTC
CASSPGGGDVDGYTF